These 5 T cell receptor beta chains were sequenced from one sample in a study of blood T cell repertoires in COVID-19. Using immunoSEQ multiplex PCR, the repertoire was profiled, and TCRdb retains in-frame clones only, with some absent. The sample carries 150,000 to 180,000 clones, about 86% recorded once. Sequenced material: PBMCs or T cells enriched from blood (not recorded which). The receptors were gathered from a man over 45 who had recovered from COVID-19.

The rearrangement joins TRBV14 to TRBJ2-1, with 13 bases matching TRBD2. The CDR3 has 15 amino acids. The J segment lost 5 bases and the V segment lost 5 bases, leaving 3 bases of the junction unmatched. Germline CDR1 reads SGHDN; CDR2 reads FVKESK. CDR3 region: CASSKGLAGDNEQFF. CDR3 DNA: TGTGCCAGCAGCAAAGGACTAGCGGGGGACAATGAGCAGTTCTTC.

The chain employs TRBV21-1 and TRBJ1-6; the table's D call, TRBD1, was not checked against the DNA. TRBV21-1 is listed as a pseudogene. This CDR3 region has 17 residues. CDR3 region: CASMTGLYQTLNSPLHF. The CDR3 DNA is TGTGCCAGCATGACAGGGTTGTATCAGACGTTGAATTCACCCCTCCACTTT.

The rearrangement joins TRBV5-6 to TRBJ2-7; 8 bases align to TRBD1. The CDR3 spans 15 residues. The germline gives CDR1 SGHDT, CDR2 YYEEEE. Trimming cost V 2 bases and J 3 bases; bases outside gene matches: 7. In nucleotides, the CDR3 is TGTGCCAGCAGCTTACCGGGACAGGAATTCTACGAGCAGTACTTC. Translated, it gives CASSLPGQEFYEQYF.

The sample holds a few counts of this clone. This chain links TRBV4-1 with TRBJ2-2; D uncertain. With 1 base removed from V and 4 bases from J, the gap between germline ends came to 10 bases. The CDR3 loop spans 15 amino acids. The germline V gene encodes CDR1 MGHRA and CDR2 YSYEKL. The CDR3, as DNA: TGCGCCAGCAGCCAAGTCTTGAGTCCCACCGGGGAGCTGTTTTTT. This gives the protein CASSQVLSPTGELFF.

This chain joins TRBV5-4 and TRBJ2-2; D remains ambiguous. Per germline, CDR1 SGHNT and CDR2 YYREEE (reference sequence). Trimming took 4 bases from V and 1 from J, leaving 11 bases between them. This CDR3 contains 15 residues. CDR3 region: CASSPPTKNTGELFF. The CDR3 DNA reads TGTGCCAGCAGCCCACCGACAAAGAACACCGGGGAGCTGTTTTTT.